The entry that follows covers one TCR beta chain sequence. The target of this receptor is not known. One base away there is no much larger clone; base qualities are not given. This entry belongs to a study of graft-versus-host responses after intestinal transplantation (dated by TCRdb to about 2021). Regarding the research as a whole: The transplants that recipients got were multivisceral, liver-intestinal, or isolated intestinal. All recipients received anti-thymocyte globulin induction followed by maintenance tacrolimus and steroids for around three years. Bulk TCR-beta CDR3 sequencing was used to track graft-versus-host and host-versus-graft alloreactive T cell clones in the graft, circulation and bone marrow after intestinal transplantation. To identify alloreactive clones, pre-transplant mixed lymphocyte reaction products were sequenced and then compared with unstimulated pre-transplant donor and recipient T cells. The cohort enrolled 20 to 25 intestinal transplant recipients including one retransplant, and a few patients lacking pretransplant specimens were excluded. Donor T cell macrochimerism was defined as a peak of at least 4% donor T cells among recipient peripheral blood mononuclear cells. Rather than going through the commercial service, samples from a few later patients were sequenced in-house on an Illumina MiSeq and processed with MiXCR. What the study reported, not specific to this receptor: Early after transplant, declines in HvG clones were associated with peak levels of circulating GvH clones. Patients with donor T cell macrochimerism had high GvH to HvG T cell clonal ratios in their allografts. GvH clones turned up in recipient bone marrow, with some appearing earlier in ileal mucosa or blood, a pattern consistent with an intestinal mucosal origin. Conclusions were limited by the relatively low number and heterogeneity of intestinal transplant patients.

Library preparation used the immunoSEQ multiplex PCR assay. For most patients, genomic DNA was isolated using the Qiagen DNeasy Blood and Tissue Kit and was shipped frozen to Adaptive Biotechnologies for TCR sequencing. High-throughput TCR-beta CDR3 sequencing of genomic DNA from most patients was performed by Adaptive Biotechnologies. The paper's processing steps were these. TCR sequencing data for approximately 17 patients were retrieved from Adaptive's ImmunoSEQ software; a few other patients were processed with MiXCR and VDJtools. CD4 versus CD8 sorting errors were corrected by removing sequences found in both subsets at a frequency ratio below 5:1. CDR3 nucleotide sequences shared between donor and recipient were removed because the origin of such sequences could not be assigned. Alloreactive clones required at least 2-fold expansion over unstimulated cells and minimum CFSE-low frequency of 0.002% (template counts) or 0.001% (read counts). A clone was considered mappable if detected in the sequenced pre-transplant spleen, lymph node, or MLR CFSE-low populations of the donor or recipient. Cumulative frequency of alloreactive clones was calculated as a percentage of all sequences weighted by copy number. TCRdb took this table from immuneACCESS and kept in-frame rearrangements with V and J called. Such tables lack part of the clones; where checked against another copy, unresolved V genes explain under half of the gap, and the rest is unexplained. D and trimming come from the DNA, and the V and J calls and clone size come from that table. The table for this sample lists about 92,000 clones; around nine tenths of them were counted only once. 6% of the sample is in the top ten clones.

This sample's time point label indicates: cells obtained before transplantation from donor or recipient. CD3+CD4+ and CD3+CD8+ populations were FACS-sorted from unstimulated pre-transplant donor and recipient cells taken from spleen or lymph nodes. This receptor was identified in a human donor who received an intestinal transplant. Sequencing used unstimulated CD8+ T cells sorted from spleen or lymph node cells, obtained before intestinal transplant.

The sequenced DNA: TGTGCCAGCAGCTTAGGGTCCGATACGCAGTATTTT. Its translation reads: CASSLGSDTQYF. The chain joins TRBV11-3 to TRBJ2-3; the D gene is not confidently resolved. The junction shows trimming of 1 base on V and 6 bases on J, plus 5 bases between the germline ends. Taken from cysteine to phenylalanine, the CDR3 has 12 residues. The entry retains the CDR3 DNA only, 36 bases that are in frame from base 1. CDR1 and CDR2 are read off the germline V gene as SGHNT and YENEEA.